The TCR beta chain under discussion was sequenced for a study of blood T cell repertoires in COVID-19. On the study more broadly: For recovered donors of Cohort 3, there were two negative PCRs, clearance, or symptom resolution. From the United States, Italy and Spain came samples of acute and convalescent COVID-19.

Participants, about 18 to 95 years old, spanned about 26 US areas. Clinical histories supplied by participants themselves formed the basis of cohort assignment. Measured with immunoSEQ multiplex PCR; TCRdb has only the in-frame clones, and not every one. The sample has a few hundred thousand clones, 86% seen once. The CDR3 covers 20 residues. Trimming cost V 8 bases and J 2 bases, with 30 bases left between them. Germline values: CDR1 SGHVS, CDR2 FNYEAQ. The sequence derives from a woman between 50 and 59 years old in a cohort exposed to, infected with or recovered from COVID-19 (not recorded which). Sequences were obtained from PBMCs or T cells enriched from blood (not recorded which). The gene calls are TRBV7-6 and TRBJ1-4; D unresolved. DNA of the CDR3: TGTGCCAGCCGCCGTCTACCGGGGTCCATACAATCGACGACTAATGAAAAACTGTTTTTT. This translates into CASRRLPGSIQSTTNEKLFF.